The T cell receptor beta chain described here comes from a study of blood T cell repertoires in COVID-19 (dated by TCRdb to the early 2020s). The study in broad terms: Collaborator samples came from the United States, Italy and Spain and covered acute and convalescent phases of COVID-19. Deeply sampled blood TCRbeta repertoires from subjects exposed to, actively infected with, or recovered from COVID-19 were included in the dataset. The material from the prospective study consisted of cDNA or gDNA derived from T cells, B-cell-depleted T cells, or PBMCs. Sample metadata almost always included a de-identified subject ID, COVID-19 status, age in years and sex. The repertoires were made available in a free public database intended to serve as a resource for research on the immune response to SARS-CoV-2. Samples came from the ongoing ImmuneRACE study (first 160 participants) plus 1,254 subjects from 6 global collaborators. Where HLA class I and class II types were available, the types were taken from metadata supplied by the sample provider, not from assay-based typing.

Findings and caveats that apply to the study as a whole: The amount of clinical and demographic metadata varied by source and participant and was provided uncurated.

To note about this clone: It has no known antigen specificity. Relative to the germline gene, one junction end is altered; a read error may explain this.

TCRbeta CDR3 regions were amplified from genomic DNA using the immunoSEQ Assay, a bias-controlled multiplex PCR. As for how the authors treated the data: Within the assay, amplification of reference gene primers was used to estimate how many nucleated cells each sample contained. Sequence reads were collapsed and filtered to measure the absolute abundance of every unique TCRbeta CDR3 rearrangement. Productive Simpson clonality was computed per sample as the square root of Simpson's diversity index over productive rearrangements. TCRdb carries this immuneACCESS record with in-frame sequences only. Its versions omit some clonotypes, under half of them owing to an unresolved V gene in the studies checked, with the rest unexplained. V and J calls and clone size follow that table, whereas D and trimming were derived from the DNA. The sample table contains fewer than 350,000 clones; only one count was recorded for about nine tenths of them. The ten top clones hold 1.6% of the sample.

At one collaborating source in Seattle, patients were enrolled during active infection and were followed longitudinally through the course of disease. Each collaborating institution followed its own protocols to collect whole blood in K2EDTA tubes. Collaborator samples were shipped for TCRbeta analysis as frozen whole blood, isolated PBMCs, or DNA extracted from either sample type. Measured from the cysteine to the phenylalanine, the CDR3 is 11 residues long. Here the CDR3 DNA is all that survives: 33 bases in frame from base 1. Reading the germline V gene gives CDR1 KGHDR and CDR2 SFDVKD. Sequences were obtained from peripheral blood. The TCR sequence derives from a woman in her thirties with COVID-19, enrolled during active disease. The receptor chain draws on TRBV24-1 and TRBJ1-1, with no confidently assigned D gene. The DNA is as follows: TGTGCCACCAGTGATGCTGCGGGCTGGGTCTTT. Its protein reads: CATSDAAGWVF.